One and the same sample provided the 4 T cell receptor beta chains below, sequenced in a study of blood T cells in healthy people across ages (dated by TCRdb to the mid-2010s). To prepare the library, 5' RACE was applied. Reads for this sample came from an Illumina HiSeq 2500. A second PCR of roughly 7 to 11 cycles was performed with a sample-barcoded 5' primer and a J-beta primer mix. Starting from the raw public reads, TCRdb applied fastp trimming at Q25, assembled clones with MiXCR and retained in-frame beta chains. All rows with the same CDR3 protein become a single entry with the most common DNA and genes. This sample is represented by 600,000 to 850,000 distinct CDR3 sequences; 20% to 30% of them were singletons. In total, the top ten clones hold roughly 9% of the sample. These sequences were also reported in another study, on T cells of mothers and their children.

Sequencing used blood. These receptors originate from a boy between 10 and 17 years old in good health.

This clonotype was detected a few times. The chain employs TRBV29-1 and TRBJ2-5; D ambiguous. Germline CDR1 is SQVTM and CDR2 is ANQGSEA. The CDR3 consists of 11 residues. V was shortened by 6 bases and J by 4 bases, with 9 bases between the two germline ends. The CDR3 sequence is CSVPTGETQYF. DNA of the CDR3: TGCAGCGTCCCGACCGGAGAGACCCAGTACTTC.

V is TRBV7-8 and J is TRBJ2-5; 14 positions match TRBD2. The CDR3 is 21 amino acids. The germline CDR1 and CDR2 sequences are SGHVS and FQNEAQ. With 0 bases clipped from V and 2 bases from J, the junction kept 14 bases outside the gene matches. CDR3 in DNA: TGTGCCAGCAGCTTAGCGCTTGAGACTAGCGGGGGGGCCAGAAGTCAAGAGACCCAGTACTTC. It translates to CASSLALETSGGARSQETQYF.

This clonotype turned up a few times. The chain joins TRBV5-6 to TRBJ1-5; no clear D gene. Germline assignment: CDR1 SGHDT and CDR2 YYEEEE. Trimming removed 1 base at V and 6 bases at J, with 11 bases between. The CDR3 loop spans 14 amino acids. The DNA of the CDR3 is TGTGCCAGCAGCTTGTGGCAGGCAGCTCAGCCCCAGCATTTT. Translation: CASSLWQAAQPQHF.

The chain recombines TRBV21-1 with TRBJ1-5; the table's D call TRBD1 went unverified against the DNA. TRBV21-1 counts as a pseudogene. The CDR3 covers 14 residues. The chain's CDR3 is CASCPRDSNQPQHF. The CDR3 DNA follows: TGTGCCAGCTGCCCCCGGGACAGCAATCAGCCCCAGCATTTT.